The 6 T cell receptor beta chains given below trace back to one sample, sequenced in a study of response to subunit inactivated influenza vaccine. Each CDR3 protein gets one entry after TCRdb re-called the RT-PCR reads with MiXCR. The data show fewer than 600,000 distinct CDR3 sequences, roughly 7.9% seen once. The sample was PBMCs from blood, taken around 25 months after vaccination. Receptors were obtained from a man between 50 and 69 years old who received an inactivated influenza vaccine.

The chain carries TRBV11-1 and TRBJ2-1; the D gene is possibly TRBD1 (6 bases). Germline CDR1 SGHAT, CDR2 FQDESV (reference sequence). CDR3 length equals 13 residues. V was clipped by 5 bases and J by 7 bases, with 12 bases between them. The CDR3 nucleotides read TGTGCCAGCAGCGCCCAACAGGGTAATGAGCAGTTCTTC. Translation: CASSAQQGNEQFF.

This clonotype was detected only a few times. This rearrangement joins TRBV20-1 to TRBJ2-3; 13 bases agree with TRBD2. Germline-derived CDR1 and CDR2 are DFQATT and SNEGSKA (reference sequence). V was pared by 6 bases and J by 6 bases, with 12 bases of the junction left unmatched. The CDR3 is 16 amino acids. CDR3 coding DNA: TGCAGTGCCACACAGTTGGGACTAGCGGGGAGGGATACGCAGTATTTT. This codes for CSATQLGLAGRDTQYF.

In its sample, this clonotype was seen a few times. The gene calls are TRBV7-2 and TRBJ2-1; TRBD2 might be the D (6 bases). This CDR3 is built from 17 residues. V was shortened by 3 bases and J by 6 bases, with 21 bases between the two germline ends. Germline V lookup: CDR1 SGHTA, CDR2 FQGNSA. The CDR3, as DNA: TGTGCCAGCAGCTTTCCCGGGGGTTACAGGACGTCCAATGAGCAGTTCTTC. Protein sequence: CASSFPGGYRTSNEQFF.

This clonotype has ten or more counts. This chain links TRBV30 with TRBJ1-5, with TRBD1 identical over 10 bases. V dropped 3 bases and J dropped 5; count of bases not matched to a gene: 4. This CDR3 contains 14 residues. CDR1 is GTSNPN and CDR2 is SVGIG in the germline V gene (reference sequence). The CDR3 is CAWSIGTGDQPQHF. The CDR3 nucleotides read TGTGCCTGGAGCATCGGGACAGGGGATCAGCCCCAGCATTTT.

This clonotype was seen ten or more times. J is TRBJ2-1 and V is TRBV11-2; 13 nucleotides line up with TRBD2. Per germline, CDR1 SGHAT and CDR2 FQNNGV. The CDR3 consists of 19 residues. V lost 3 bases and J lost 3; bases outside the gene matches: 11. This CDR3 is CASSFRSRLAGGGYNEQFF. CDR3 sequence (DNA): TGTGCCAGCAGCTTCCGAAGCCGACTAGCGGGGGGCGGCTACAATGAGCAGTTCTTC.

This clonotype was detected many times. The J gene is TRBJ1-2, the V gene TRBV20-1; 11 bases align to TRBD1. Germline assignment: CDR1 DFQATT and CDR2 SNEGSKA (reference sequence). The CDR3 contains 15 residues. The junction had 12 bases not matched to a gene; V was cut back by 5 bases and J by 7 bases. In DNA, the CDR3 is TGCAGTGCTTATTTAATACGGACAGGGGGCGGTGGCTACACCTTC. Residues: CSAYLIRTGGGGYTF.